This T cell receptor (beta chain) was identified during a study of T cells in Graves' hyperthyroidism and ophthalmopathy (dated by TCRdb to the late 2010s). With regard to the full study: Peripheral blood samples were taken at the time of initial diagnosis, prior to any treatment. Once sampling was done, hyperthyroidism patients were given methimazole at a starting dose of 30 mg daily, whereas ophthalmopathy patients were given high-dose intravenous methylprednisolone. TCR V-J signatures able to tell the groups apart were searched for in a discovery cohort of 90 to 100 patients, of whom roughly 42 had Graves' ophthalmopathy and roughly 58 had stable Graves' hyperthyroidism. The study also compared thyroid tissue and blood T-cell repertoires from a handful of Graves' hyperthyroidism patients. TCR Vbeta CDR3 sequencing of roughly 140 peripheral blood samples (under 45 ophthalmopathy, 75 or so hyperthyroidism and roughly 17 progressor patients) is reported in the paper. The approximately 90 discovery patients were divided at random into training and test sets in a 7:3 ratio. An independent validation cohort of fewer than 20 hyperthyroidism patients and 17 patients who later progressed to ophthalmopathy tested prospective prediction of ophthalmopathy.

Stable Graves' hyperthyroidism was defined as no progression to ophthalmopathy during 18 months of follow-up. Hyperthyroidism patients were aged 18 to 65 years and newly diagnosed, with disease duration of less than 2 months. Patients with uncontrolled infections, other autoimmune diseases, pregnancy or lactation were excluded. Diagnoses relied on clinical symptoms, serum thyroxine and TRAb, thyroid ultrasound and orbital computed tomography. Ficoll-Paque density gradient centrifugation was used to isolate PBMCs from 8.5 to 10 ml of fresh peripheral blood. Total RNA was extracted with Trizol reagent, and quality was checked on an Agilent 2100 Bioanalyzer. Amplification of TCR beta CDR3 regions was carried out from RNA transcripts. The first round of RT-PCR for the TCR CDR3 was performed with the HTBI primer set and the Qiagen OneStep RT-PCR kit. A second multiplex PCR round built the libraries, followed by size selection and purification. Paired-end sequencing of the libraries was performed with 100 bp reads on an Illumina HiSeq2000. Concerning the study's data processing: SOAPnuke was used to process the raw data, removing reads that contained adapters or uncalled bases, had a mean Phred below 15, or lacked an exact match to the constant primer or identifier. COPE v1.2.5 was used to merge high-quality paired reads, and clonotypes were defined as unique nucleotide sequences. MiTCR v1.1 was used to align the clonotypes against IMGT TRBV, TRBD and TRBJ reference segments. The analysis included only V-J combinations with a frequency above 0.0001, which together covered approximately 99% of the repertoires. A TCS score was defined as the ratio of F50 (clonal expansion) to E x V (chaos), with BLOSUM62-based TCRdist applied between CDR3 peptides within each V-J. Welch's t-statistics and random forest reduced roughly 540 V-J features to some 14, which were used in a naive Bayes classifier (R e1071). TCRdb reran the public reads through fastp at Q25 and MiXCR, keeping productive beta chains. Rows are unified per CDR3 protein, each entry keeping the most common DNA and genes. The V and J calls shown here were made by TCRdb, not taken from the authors' results. This sample lists roughly 630,000 distinct CDR3 sequences; about 15% were detected once. Jointly, the top ten make up under 7.5% of the sample.

Here is what the overall study found, with its caveats: A 13 V-J signature model separated ophthalmopathy from stable hyperthyroidism, with around 88% sensitivity and roughly 81% specificity in cross-validation and 80%/75% in testing. Most expanded thyroid clonotypes (frequency above 0.001) were also found in blood, which suggests that blood repertoires may mirror thyroid immune responses. In validation, the model predicted progression to ophthalmopathy with about 71% sensitivity and roughly 75% specificity, a median of about six months before onset. No statistical method was used to fix the sample size in advance, and group allocation was not hidden from the investigators.

This clonotype appeared a single time. This clone's antigen is unknown. Base qualities are not provided; no much larger clone lies one nucleotide away. Evidence from one read is weak. Specimen: blood. The sequence was obtained from a woman aged 25 to 39 with Graves' hyperthyroidism.

The CDR3 amino acid sequence is: CASSLGRRLQETQYF. The DNA is as follows: TGTGCCAGCAGCTTGGGCCGACGACTCCAAGAGACCCAGTACTTC. The chain links TRBV7-3 with TRBJ2-5, with no confidently assigned D gene. The germline ends are 12 bases apart after V is trimmed by 3 bases and J by 1 base. CDR1 and CDR2, per the germline V gene, are SGHTA and FQGTGA. The CDR3 runs 15 residues from the cysteine to the phenylalanine. Solely the CDR3 DNA is kept, with 45 bases framed from the first base.